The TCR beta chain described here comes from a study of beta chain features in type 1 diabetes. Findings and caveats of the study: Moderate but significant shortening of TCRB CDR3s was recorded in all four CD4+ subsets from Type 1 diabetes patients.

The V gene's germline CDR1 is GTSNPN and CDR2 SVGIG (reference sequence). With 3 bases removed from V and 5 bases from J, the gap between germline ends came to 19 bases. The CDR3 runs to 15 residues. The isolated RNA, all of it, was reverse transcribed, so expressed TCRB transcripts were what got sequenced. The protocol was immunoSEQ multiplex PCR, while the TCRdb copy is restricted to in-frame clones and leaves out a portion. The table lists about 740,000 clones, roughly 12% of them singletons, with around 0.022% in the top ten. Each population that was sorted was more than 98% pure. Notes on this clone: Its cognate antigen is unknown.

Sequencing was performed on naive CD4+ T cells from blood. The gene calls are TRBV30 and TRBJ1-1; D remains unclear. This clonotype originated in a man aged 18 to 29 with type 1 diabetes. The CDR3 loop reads CAWRSQGVRSTEAFF. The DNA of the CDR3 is TGTGCCTGGAGGTCTCAAGGAGTGAGGTCGACTGAAGCTTTCTTT.